This T cell receptor beta chain was obtained from a study of blood T cells in healthy people across ages. There are 13 residues in the CDR3. Comment on this clonotype: One junction end does not reproduce the germline sequence, and a read error may be involved.

Next came a second PCR, run for about 7 to 11 cycles, which used a sample-barcoded 5' primer along with a J-beta primer mix. TCRdb reprocessed the 5' RACE reads with MiXCR, giving one entry per CDR3 protein. The table lists about 670,000 distinct CDR3 sequences, around 50% of them singletons. The specimen was blood. The receptor was isolated from a woman over 75 in good health. The J gene is TRBJ1-5, the V gene TRBV12-3 or TRBV12-4; D gene ambiguous. CDR3 DNA sequence: TGTGCCAGCACTTTATCCCGGGAGCAGCCCCAGCATTTT. As protein: CASTLSREQPQHF.